Listed below are T cell receptor beta chains from one sample, sequenced in a study of blood T cells in healthy people across ages. Using its own MiXCR run on the 5' RACE reads, TCRdb lists one record per CDR3 protein. Among fewer than 700,000 distinct CDR3 sequences listed, over 40% were seen once. The sequencing sample was made of blood. The origin of the receptors is a man older than 75 in good health. The CDR3 runs from the conserved cysteine through the conserved F or W.

TRBV18 | CASHGGGTLMEQYF
TRBV7-2 | CASSSESSLAGQYNEQFF
TRBV20-1 | CSAKQGAGEAFF
TRBV20-1 | CSARERPGHYNTEAFF
TRBV6-1 | CASSEGTGAPVGPQHF
TRBV5-1 | CTSRRAHNEQFF
TRBV12-5 | CASAMGEAYGYTF
TRBV6-2/TRBV6-3 | CASSYRAVTSGTETQYF
TRBV7-8 | CASRNTDRGTWNSPLHF
TRBV11-2 | CASSLVNSRQETQYF
TRBV24-1 | CATSDPGQGGTDTQYF
TRBV6-6 | CASRETGGSGDTQYF
TRBV6-1 | CASPSEDRPRTGQYF
TRBV9 | CASSPRYGTPGYTF
TRBV10-3 | CAISESLGAGGGNIQYF
TRBV7-9 | CASITDRGGGETQYF
TRBV6-2/TRBV6-3 | CASSPTLTGTYEQYF
TRBV11-3 | CASSLVGLRTDTQYF
TRBV29-1 | CSVKGDRVKNIQYF
TRBV10-1 | CASSPGGQGVYEQYF
TRBV6-2/TRBV6-3 | CAGRVGTNTDTQYF
TRBV30 | CAWNIRGTTKETQYF
TRBV4-2 | CASSQVGRDEQYF
TRBV20-1 | CSAFRTDTQYF
TRBV5-1 | CASSLGQGSAFF
TRBV5-1 | CASSNGQAAEAFF
TRBV29-1 | CSVLLQTGAGYGYTF
TRBV4-3 | CASSQDRDRWVDEQYF
TRBV18 | CASSPGQYQETQFF
TRBV3-1 | CASSPHGEGSTEAFF
TRBV24-1 | CAASRTSGGLYNEQFF
TRBV5-1 | CASNRQGTNTEAFF
TRBV5-1 | CASTIRPRTGDPLSAYEQYF
TRBV20-1 | CSAPPARSTDTQYF
TRBV7-9 | CASSLGSEYNSPLHF
TRBV25-1 | CASSPPGLSEQYF
TRBV12-3/TRBV12-4 | CASHEAGNSPLHF
TRBV4-3 | CASSLDVGSTSGNTIYF
TRBV19 | CASSISLAGRTDTQYF
TRBV20-1 | CSAREPGRRETQYF
TRBV3-1 | CASSQVVLPGEQFF
TRBV28 | CASSFPGGPYEQYF
TRBV20-1 | CSARGSGSVYNEQFF
TRBV4-3 | CANSQDKYQPQHF
TRBV18 | CASPLTGQSRETQYF
TRBV30 | CAWSRDPGNSPLHF
TRBV20-1 | CSAIIAGGPSDTQYF
TRBV6-4 | CASSDSGQGAGEQFF
TRBV5-1 | CASSLAPDPSRSGYTF
TRBV7-9 | CASSKPPQAYGYTF
TRBV14 | CASSQWAGGSTEAFF
TRBV29-1 | CSVGRALAGTHSNEQFF
TRBV25-1 | CASSEYAGTYNEQFF
TRBV24-1 | CATSDTTRRETQYF
TRBV3-1 | CASSSRDSGANVLTF